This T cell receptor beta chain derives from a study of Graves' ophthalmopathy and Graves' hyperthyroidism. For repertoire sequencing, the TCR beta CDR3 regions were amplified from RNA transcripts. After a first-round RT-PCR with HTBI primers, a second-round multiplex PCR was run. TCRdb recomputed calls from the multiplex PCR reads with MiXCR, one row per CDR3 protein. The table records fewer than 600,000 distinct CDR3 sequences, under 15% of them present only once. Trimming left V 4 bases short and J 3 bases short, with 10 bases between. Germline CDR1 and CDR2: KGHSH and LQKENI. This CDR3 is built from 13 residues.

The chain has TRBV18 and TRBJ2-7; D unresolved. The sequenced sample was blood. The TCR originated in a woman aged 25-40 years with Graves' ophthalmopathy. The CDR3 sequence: CASSLDIYYEQYF. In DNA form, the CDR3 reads TGTGCCAGCTCACTCGACATCTACTACGAGCAGTACTTC.